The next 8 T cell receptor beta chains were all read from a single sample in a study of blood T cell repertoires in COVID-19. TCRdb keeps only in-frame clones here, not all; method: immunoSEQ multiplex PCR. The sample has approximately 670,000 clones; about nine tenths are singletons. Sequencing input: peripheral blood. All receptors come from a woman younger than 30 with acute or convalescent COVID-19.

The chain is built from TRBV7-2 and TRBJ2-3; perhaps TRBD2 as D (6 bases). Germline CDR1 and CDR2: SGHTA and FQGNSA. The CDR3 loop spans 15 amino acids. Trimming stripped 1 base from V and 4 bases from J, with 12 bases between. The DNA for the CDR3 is TGTGCCAGCAGCTTAGTGGGCAGGGAGGCAGATACGCAGTATTTT. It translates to CASSLVGREADTQYF.

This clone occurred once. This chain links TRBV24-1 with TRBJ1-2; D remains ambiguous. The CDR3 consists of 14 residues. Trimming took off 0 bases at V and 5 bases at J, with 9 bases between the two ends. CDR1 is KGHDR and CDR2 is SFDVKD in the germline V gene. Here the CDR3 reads CATSDLDKTYGYTF. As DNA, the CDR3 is TGTGCCACCAGTGATTTGGACAAAACGTATGGCTACACCTTC.

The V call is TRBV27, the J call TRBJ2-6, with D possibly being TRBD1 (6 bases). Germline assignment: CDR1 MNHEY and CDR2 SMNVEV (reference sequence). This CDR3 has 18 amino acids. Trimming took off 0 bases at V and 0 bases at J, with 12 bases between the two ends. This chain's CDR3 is CASSLSGTIRSGANVLTF. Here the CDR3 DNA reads TGTGCCAGCAGTTTATCGGGGACAATCCGCTCTGGGGCCAACGTCCTGACTTTC. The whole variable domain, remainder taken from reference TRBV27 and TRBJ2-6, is EAQVTQNPRYLITVTGKKLTVTCSQNMNHEYMSWYRQDPGLGLRQIYYSMNVEVTDKGDVPEGYKVSRKEKRNFPLILESPSPNQTSLYFCASSLSGTIRSGANVLTFGAGSRLTVL.

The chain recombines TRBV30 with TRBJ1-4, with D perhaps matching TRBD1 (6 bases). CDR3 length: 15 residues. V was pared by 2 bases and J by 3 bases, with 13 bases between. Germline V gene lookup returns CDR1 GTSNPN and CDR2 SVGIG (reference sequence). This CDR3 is CAWSSGQSANEKLFF. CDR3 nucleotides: TGTGCCTGGAGTTCAGGACAGTCTGCTAATGAAAAACTGTTTTTT.

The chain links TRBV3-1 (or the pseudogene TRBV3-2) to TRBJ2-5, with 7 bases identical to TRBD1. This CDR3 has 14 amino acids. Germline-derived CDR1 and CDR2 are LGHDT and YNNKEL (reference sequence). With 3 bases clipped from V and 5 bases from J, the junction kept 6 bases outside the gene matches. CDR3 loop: CASSHTGAGETQYF. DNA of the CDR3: TGTGCCAGCAGCCATACAGGGGCAGGGGAGACCCAGTACTTC.

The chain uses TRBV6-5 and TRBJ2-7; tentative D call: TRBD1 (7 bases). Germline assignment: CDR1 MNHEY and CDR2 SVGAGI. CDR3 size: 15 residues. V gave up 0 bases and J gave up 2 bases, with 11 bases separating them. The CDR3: CASSYSQGGPYEQYF. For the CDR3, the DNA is TGTGCCAGCAGTTACTCGCAGGGGGGTCCCTACGAGCAGTACTTC.

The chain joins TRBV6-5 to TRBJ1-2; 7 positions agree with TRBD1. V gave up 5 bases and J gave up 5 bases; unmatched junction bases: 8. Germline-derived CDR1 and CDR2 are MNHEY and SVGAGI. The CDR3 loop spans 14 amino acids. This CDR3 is CASSRTGGWYGYTF. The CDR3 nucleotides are TGTGCCAGCAGTAGGACAGGAGGATGGTATGGCTACACCTTC.

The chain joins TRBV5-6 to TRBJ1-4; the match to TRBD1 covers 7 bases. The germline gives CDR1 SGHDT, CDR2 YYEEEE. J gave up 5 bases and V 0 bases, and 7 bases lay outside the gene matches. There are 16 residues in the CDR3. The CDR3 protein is CASSLGPGQLNEKLFF. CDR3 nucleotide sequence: TGTGCCAGCAGCTTGGGTCCGGGACAGCTGAATGAAAAACTGTTTTTT.